This TCR beta chain stems from a study of cytomegalovirus exposure and HLA in healthy donors. The primer mix had 60 Vbeta and 13 Jbeta primers. Produced via immunoSEQ multiplex PCR; TCRdb's table is partial and in-frame only. The profile shows 150,000 to 200,000 clones, 75% to 80% of them singletons. The CDR3 extends over 16 amino acids. CDR1 is SQVTM, CDR2 ANQGSEA, per germline. V shed 1 base, J shed 5 bases, and the junction held 11 bases outside the gene matches. The TCR was taken from a woman aged 45-59 years in good health and CMV-seropositive. The chain employs TRBV29-1 and TRBJ2-5, with 9 bases lining up with TRBD1. What was sequenced was PBMCs. CDR3 coding DNA: TGCAGCGTTGAAGGGGTAGGGACAGGGAACCGGGAGACCCAGTACTTC. It specifies CSVEGVGTGNRETQYF. Variable domain in full (rest from reference TRBV29-1 and TRBJ2-5): SAVISQKPSRDICQRGTSLTIQCQVDSQVTMMFWYRQQPGQSLTLIATANQGSEATYESGFVIDKFPISRPNLTFSTLTVSNMSPEDSSIYLCSVEGVGTGNRETQYFGPGTRLLVL.